The clone carrying this TCR beta chain was recorded a few times. The CDR3 spans 13 residues. V was clipped by 1 base and J by 5 bases, with 8 bases between them. Germline V gene data show CDR1 as SGHDN and CDR2 as FVKESK. This sample was included in a study of cytomegalovirus exposure and HLA in healthy donors. Both 60 Vbeta primers and 13 Jbeta primers went into the PCR. TCRdb's table, derived via immunoSEQ multiplex PCR, lists solely in-frame clones and lacks some. The sample has about 130,000 clones, less than 85% seen once. The TCR sequence derives from a man aged 30-40 years in good health and CMV-seronegative. This chain connects TRBV14 to TRBJ2-5, with no clear D. The sample comprised PBMCs. CDR3 sequence (DNA): TGTGCCAGCAGCCAAGCCGGTTCCGAGACCCAGTACTTC. Amino acids: CASSQAGSETQYF.